This TCR beta chain was captured in a study of tumor-infiltrating lymphocytes in glioblastoma multiforme. Germline lookup yields CDR1 SGHAT and CDR2 FQNNGV. V trimming: 1 base; J trimming: 4 bases; junction bases outside the gene matches: 6. The CDR3 covers 16 residues. This clonotype was seen a few times. TCR beta libraries were built from RNA through three nested multiplex PCR rounds using modified ARM-PCR. Unique molecular identifiers were not described for the libraries. TCRdb independently ran MiXCR on the multiplex PCR reads; one entry per CDR3 protein. The sample consists of more than 9,000 distinct CDR3 sequences, approximately 70% of them appearing once.

This receptor was obtained from a male donor with glioblastoma. Sequencing used brain tumor tissue. This chain joins TRBV11-2 and TRBJ2-7, with 11 bases identical to TRBD2. CDR3 nucleotide sequence: TGTGCCAGCAGCTTAGTTTCTAGCGGGAGGTCGTACGAGCAGTACTTC. It codes for CASSLVSSGRSYEQYF.